This T cell receptor (beta chain) was profiled in a study of T-cell memory formation after mild COVID-19. Study information: There were largely donor-specific TCR clusters.

Details on this clonotype: The antigen is unknown.

Study-wide points: There were some responding clones in pre-infection memory, which suggested that cross-reactive memory had joined. Chiefly within CM and EM were the contracting CD4+ clones; CD8+ ones were within EMRA.

Using constant-segment primers, 5'RACE produced TCR alpha and TCR beta cDNA libraries carrying sample barcodes and UMIs. TCRdb re-derived calls from the 5' RACE reads in MiXCR, one entry per CDR3 protein. The table lists more than 250,000 distinct CDR3 sequences, roughly 16% of them singletons. This sequence was found in a man aged 18 to 30 who had mild COVID-19 (a few samples of this study predate the infection). Cell type and time point are not known. The sample taken for sequencing was PBMCs or a T cell subset sorted from them (not recorded which).

CDR3 DNA: TGTGCCAGCAGCCAAGGGCAGGGGACCACCTATGGCTACACCTTC. Translating it yields CASSQGQGTTYGYTF. J is TRBJ1-2 and V is TRBV16; D is perhaps TRBD1 (6 bases). The germline CDR1 and CDR2 sequences are KGHSY and FQNENV. The CDR3 runs to 15 residues. V lost 2 bases to trimming and J lost 4 bases, with 14 bases between them.